This TCR beta chain was recovered during a study of cytomegalovirus exposure and HLA in healthy donors. A word on this clone: Its specificity is unknown.

Study-level results: TCR beta chains numbering 164 were designated cytomegalovirus-associated. One variant, a missense change in DCLRE1C, was linked in a later analysis to TCR beta V- and J-gene trimming.

Germline CDR1 reads PRHDT; CDR2 reads FYEKMQ (reference sequence). V lost 3 bases and J lost 0; bases outside the gene matches: 7. CDR3 length equals 16 residues. It was with 60 Vbeta and 13 Jbeta primers that the PCR ran. Using immunoSEQ multiplex PCR, the repertoire was profiled, and TCRdb retains in-frame clones only, with some absent. There are 150,000 to 200,000 clones in the sample; approximately 85% occur only once, and 1.5% to 1.7% lies in the top ten. The clonotype was recovered from a girl between 10 and 17 years old in good health and CMV-seropositive. The chain employs TRBV13 and TRBJ2-7; TRBD2 agrees at 8 bases. Sequencing was performed on PBMCs. The CDR3, as DNA: TGTGCCAGCAGCTTTTCGGGGGGGCCCAGCTCCTACGAGCAGTACTTC. The encoded protein is CASSFSGGPSSYEQYF.